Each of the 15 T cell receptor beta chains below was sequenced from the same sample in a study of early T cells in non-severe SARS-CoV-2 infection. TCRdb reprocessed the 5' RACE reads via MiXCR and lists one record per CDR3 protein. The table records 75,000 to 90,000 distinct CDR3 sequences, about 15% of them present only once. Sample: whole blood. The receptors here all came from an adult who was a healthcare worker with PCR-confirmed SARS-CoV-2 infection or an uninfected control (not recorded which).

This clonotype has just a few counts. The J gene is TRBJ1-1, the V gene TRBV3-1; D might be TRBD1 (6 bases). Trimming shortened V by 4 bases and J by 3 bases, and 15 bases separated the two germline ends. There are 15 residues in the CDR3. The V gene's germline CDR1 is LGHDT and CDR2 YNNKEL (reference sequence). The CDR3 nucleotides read TGTGCCAGCAGCCCACGTTCAGGGGCGGACACTGAAGCTTTCTTT. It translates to CASSPRSGADTEAFF.

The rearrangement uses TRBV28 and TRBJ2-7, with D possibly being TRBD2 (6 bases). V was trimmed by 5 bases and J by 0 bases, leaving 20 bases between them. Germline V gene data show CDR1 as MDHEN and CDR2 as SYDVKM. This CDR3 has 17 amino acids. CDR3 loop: CASSIQTPSDYSYEQYF. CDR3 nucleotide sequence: TGTGCCAGCAGTATCCAGACACCGTCGGACTACTCCTACGAGCAGTACTTC.

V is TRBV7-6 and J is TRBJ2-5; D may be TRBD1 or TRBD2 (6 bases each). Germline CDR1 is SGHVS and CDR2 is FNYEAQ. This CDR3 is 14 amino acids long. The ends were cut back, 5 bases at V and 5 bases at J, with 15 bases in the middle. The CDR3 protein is CASSRGGSTETQYF. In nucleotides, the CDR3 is TGTGCCAGCAGCCGAGGGGGGTCGACGGAGACCCAGTACTTC.

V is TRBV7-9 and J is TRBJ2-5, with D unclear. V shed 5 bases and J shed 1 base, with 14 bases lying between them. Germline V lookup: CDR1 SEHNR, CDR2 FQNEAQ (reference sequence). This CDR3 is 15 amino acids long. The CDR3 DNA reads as TGTGCCAGCAGCCAAATGTCCGGGTCCCAAGAGACCCAGTACTTC. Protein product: CASSQMSGSQETQYF.

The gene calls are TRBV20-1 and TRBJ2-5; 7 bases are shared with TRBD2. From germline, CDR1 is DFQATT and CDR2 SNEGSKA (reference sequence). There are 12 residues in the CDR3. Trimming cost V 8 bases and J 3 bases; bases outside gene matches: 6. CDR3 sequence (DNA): TGCAGTACGGGGACTACTAAAGAGACCCAGTACTTC. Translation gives CSTGTTKETQYF.

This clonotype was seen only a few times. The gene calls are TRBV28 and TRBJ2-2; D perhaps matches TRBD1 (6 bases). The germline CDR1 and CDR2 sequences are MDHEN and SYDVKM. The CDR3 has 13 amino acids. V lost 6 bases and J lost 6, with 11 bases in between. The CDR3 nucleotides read TGTGCCAGCAGAACAGGGTCGGCCGGGGAGCTGTTTTTT. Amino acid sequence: CASRTGSAGELFF.

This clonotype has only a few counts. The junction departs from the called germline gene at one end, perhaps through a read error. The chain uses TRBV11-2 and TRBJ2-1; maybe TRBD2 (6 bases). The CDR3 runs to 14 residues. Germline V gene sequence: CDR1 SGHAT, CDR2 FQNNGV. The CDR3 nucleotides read TGTGCCAGCAGCTTAGCCGGGCGAACCGGGACTTTACACTTC. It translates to CASSLAGRTGTLHF.

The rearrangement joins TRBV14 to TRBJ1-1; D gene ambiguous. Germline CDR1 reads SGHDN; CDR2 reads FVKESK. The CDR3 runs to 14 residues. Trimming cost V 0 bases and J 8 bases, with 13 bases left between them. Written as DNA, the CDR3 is TGTGCCAGCAGCCAAGAAAGGCGGATGGCCGAAGCTTTCTTT. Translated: CASSQERRMAEAFF. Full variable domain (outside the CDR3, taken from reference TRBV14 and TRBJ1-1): EAGVTQFPSHSVIEKGQTVTLRCDPISGHDNLYWYRRVMGKEIKFLLHFVKESKQDESGMPNNRFLAERTGGTYSTLKVQPAELEDSGVYFCASSQERRMAEAFFGQGTRLTVV.

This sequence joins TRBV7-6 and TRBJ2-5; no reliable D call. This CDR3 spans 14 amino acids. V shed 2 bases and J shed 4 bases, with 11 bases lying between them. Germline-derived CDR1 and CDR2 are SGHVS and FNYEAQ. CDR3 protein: CASSLLSVRETQYF. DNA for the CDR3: TGTGCCAGCAGCTTACTGTCCGTAAGAGAGACCCAGTACTTC.

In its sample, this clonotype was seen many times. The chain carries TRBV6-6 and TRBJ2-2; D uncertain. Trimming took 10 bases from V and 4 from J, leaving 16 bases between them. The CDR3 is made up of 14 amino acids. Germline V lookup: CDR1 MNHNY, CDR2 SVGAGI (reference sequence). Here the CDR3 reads CATSPAPPTGELFF. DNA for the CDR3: TGTGCCACATCCCCGGCTCCCCCCACCGGGGAGCTGTTTTTT.

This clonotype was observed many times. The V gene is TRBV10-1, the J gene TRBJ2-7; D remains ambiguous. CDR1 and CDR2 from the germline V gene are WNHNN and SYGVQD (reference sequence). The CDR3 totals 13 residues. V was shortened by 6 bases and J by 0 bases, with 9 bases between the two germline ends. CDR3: CASSAGSSYEQYF. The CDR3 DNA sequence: TGCGCCAGCAGCGCCGGTAGCTCCTACGAGCAGTACTTC.

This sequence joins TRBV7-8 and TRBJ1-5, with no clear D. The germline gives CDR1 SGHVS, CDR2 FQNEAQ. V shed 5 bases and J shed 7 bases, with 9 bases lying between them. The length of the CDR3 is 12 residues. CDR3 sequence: CASSPFPQPQHF. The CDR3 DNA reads TGTGCCAGCAGCCCTTTCCCCCAGCCCCAGCATTTT.

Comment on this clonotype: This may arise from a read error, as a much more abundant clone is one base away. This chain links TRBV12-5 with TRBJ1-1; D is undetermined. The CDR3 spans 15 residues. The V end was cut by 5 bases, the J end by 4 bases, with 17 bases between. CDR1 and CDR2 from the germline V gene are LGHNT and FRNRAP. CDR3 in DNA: TGTGCTAGTGGTCCGCTGGGGAGGCAAGTCACTGAAGCTTTCTTT. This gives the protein CASGPLGRQVTEAFF.

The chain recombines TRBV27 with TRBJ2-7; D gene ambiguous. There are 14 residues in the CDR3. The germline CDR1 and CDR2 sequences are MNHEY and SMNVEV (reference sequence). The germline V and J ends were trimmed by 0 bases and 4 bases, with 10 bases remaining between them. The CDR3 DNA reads TGTGCCAGCAGTTTATCTTGGGCACCTTACGAGCAGTACTTC. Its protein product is CASSLSWAPYEQYF.

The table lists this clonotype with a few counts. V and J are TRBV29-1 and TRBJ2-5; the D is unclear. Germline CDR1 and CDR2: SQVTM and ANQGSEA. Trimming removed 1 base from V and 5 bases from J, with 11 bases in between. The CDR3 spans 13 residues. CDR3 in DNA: TGCAGCGTTGAAGCTAGGAGCCTGGAGACCCAGTACTTC. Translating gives CSVEARSLETQYF.